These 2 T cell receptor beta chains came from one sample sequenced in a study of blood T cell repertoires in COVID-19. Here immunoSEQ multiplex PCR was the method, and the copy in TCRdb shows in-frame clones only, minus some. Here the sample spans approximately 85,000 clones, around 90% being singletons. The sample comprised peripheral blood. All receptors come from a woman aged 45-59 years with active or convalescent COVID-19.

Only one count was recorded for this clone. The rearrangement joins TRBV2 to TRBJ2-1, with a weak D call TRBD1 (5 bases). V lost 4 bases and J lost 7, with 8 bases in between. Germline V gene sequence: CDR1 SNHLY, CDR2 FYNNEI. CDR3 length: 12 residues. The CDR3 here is CASSGAGNEQFF. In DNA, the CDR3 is TGTGCCAGCAGTGGCGCAGGGAATGAGCAGTTCTTC. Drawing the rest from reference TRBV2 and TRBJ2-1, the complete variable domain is EPEVTQTPSHQVTQMGQEVILRCVPISNHLYFYWYRQILGQKVEFLVSFYNNEISEKSEIFDDQFSVERPDGSNFTLKIRSTKLEDSAMYFCASSGAGNEQFFGPGTRLTVL.

CDR3 coding DNA: TGCGCCAGCAGTACGAAGGGACAGGGGATGTCTTGGATCAATGAGCAGTTCTTC. The encoded protein is CASSTKGQGMSWINEQFF. This rearrangement joins TRBV23-1 to TRBJ2-1, with 10 bases identical to TRBD1. TRBV23-1 is annotated as an ORF whose role is uncertain. This CDR3 has 18 amino acids. Trimming removed 5 bases from V and 6 bases from J; junction bases left unmatched: 16.